The source of this T cell receptor (beta chain) is a study of blood T cell repertoires in COVID-19. Background on the study: Both acute and convalescent COVID-19 samples were obtained from the United States, Italy and Spain.

The assay was immunoSEQ multiplex PCR, and TCRdb's table has in-frame clones only and misses some. The sample lists nearly 100,000 clones; 80% to 90% were seen once. This clone showed up just a few times. Sequenced sample: peripheral blood. The source of this sequence is a man older than 75 with acute or convalescent COVID-19.

In nucleotides, the CDR3 is TGTGCCAGCAGAGTCGACGGGGGCTCCTACGAGCAGTACTTC. Translating gives CASRVDGGSYEQYF. The V gene is TRBV6-5, the J gene TRBJ2-7; D might be TRBD2 (6 bases). The CDR3 has 14 amino acids. The ends were cut back, 6 bases at V and 0 bases at J, with 12 bases in the middle. Germline V CDR1 and CDR2: MNHEY, SVGAGI.